This T cell receptor beta chain is drawn from a study of blood T cell repertoires in COVID-19. Looking at the study overall: COVID-19 samples collected from the United States, Italy and Spain covered acute and convalescent phases.

Deletions cut 5 bases from V and 4 bases from J, with 17 bases between. The CDR3 extends over 16 amino acids. The germline CDR1 and CDR2 sequences are SGHTA and FQGTGA. Those who participated ranged in age from roughly 18 to 89 years and resided in under 25 US areas. How the authors handled the data: Estimated nucleated cell counts came from reference gene primer amplification. The table came from immunoSEQ multiplex PCR; TCRdb's copy has only in-frame clones and leaves some out. The DNA was the basis for D and trimming; V, J and clone size are from that table. The sample holds roughly 240,000 clones; approximately 85% are singletons and the top ten take over 7.5%.

Sequenced: PBMCs or T cells enriched from blood (not recorded which). The TCR sequence derives from a woman in her forties or fifties with acute COVID-19. V usage is TRBV7-3 and J usage is TRBJ2-2; D might be TRBD1 (5 bases). The CDR3 sequence is CASSPGSAGSTGELFF. The CDR3 DNA reads as TGTGCCAGCAGCCCCGGGTCGGCAGGGTCCACCGGGGAGCTGTTTTTT.